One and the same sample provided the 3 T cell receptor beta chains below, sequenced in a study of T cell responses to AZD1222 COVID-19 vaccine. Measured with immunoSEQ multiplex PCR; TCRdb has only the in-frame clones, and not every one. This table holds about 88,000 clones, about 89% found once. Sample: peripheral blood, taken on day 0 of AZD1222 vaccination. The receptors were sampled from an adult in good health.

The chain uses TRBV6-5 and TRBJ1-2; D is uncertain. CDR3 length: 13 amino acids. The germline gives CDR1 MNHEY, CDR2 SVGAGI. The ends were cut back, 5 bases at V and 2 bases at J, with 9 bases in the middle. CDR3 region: CASSPTQNYGYTF. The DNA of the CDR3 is TGTGCCAGCAGTCCGACACAAAACTATGGCTACACCTTC.

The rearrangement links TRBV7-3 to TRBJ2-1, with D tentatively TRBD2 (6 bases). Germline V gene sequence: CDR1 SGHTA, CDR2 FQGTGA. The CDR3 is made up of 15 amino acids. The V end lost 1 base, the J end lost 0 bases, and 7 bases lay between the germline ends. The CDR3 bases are TGTGCCAGCAGCTTAATCGGGAGCTCCTACAATGAGCAGTTCTTC. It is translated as CASSLIGSSYNEQFF.

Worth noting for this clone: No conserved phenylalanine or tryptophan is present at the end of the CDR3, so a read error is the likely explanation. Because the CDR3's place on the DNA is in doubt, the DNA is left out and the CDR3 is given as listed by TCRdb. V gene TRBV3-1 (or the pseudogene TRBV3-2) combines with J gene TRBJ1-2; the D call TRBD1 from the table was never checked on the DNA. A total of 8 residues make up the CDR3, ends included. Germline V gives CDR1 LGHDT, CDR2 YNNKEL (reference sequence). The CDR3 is CASSLKYR.